A single sample gave rise to the 30 T cell receptor beta chains below, sequenced in a study of blood T cell repertoires in COVID-19. TCRdb's table, derived via immunoSEQ multiplex PCR, lists solely in-frame clones and lacks some. The sample shows hundreds of thousands of clones, roughly nine tenths of them seen only once. Sequenced input: peripheral blood. These receptors were collected from a man younger than 30 with active or convalescent COVID-19.

The chain couples TRBV28 to TRBJ2-3; the D gene is possibly TRBD2 (6 bases). Germline V gives CDR1 MDHEN, CDR2 SYDVKM. The CDR3 extends over 15 amino acids. Trimming pared 10 bases from V and 3 bases from J, leaving 20 bases between. The CDR3 DNA is TGTGCCACCATAGTCGGGGGAGTGGGTACAGATACGCAGTATTTT. Residues: CATIVGGVGTDTQYF.

This sequence joins TRBV13 and TRBJ1-4; TRBD1 aligns across 9 bases. V gave up 2 bases and J gave up 6 bases; unmatched junction bases: 13. The CDR3 is 18 amino acids. Germline V lookup: CDR1 PRHDT, CDR2 FYEKMQ (reference sequence). CDR3 amino acids: CASSLKRTGTGRDEKLFF. The CDR3 nucleotides are TGTGCCAGCAGCTTAAAGAGGACGGGGACAGGGCGGGATGAAAAACTGTTTTTT.

The gene calls are TRBV11-3 and TRBJ2-1; 7 nucleotides match TRBD1. This CDR3 has 13 residues. CDR1 is SGHNT, CDR2 YENEEA, per germline. J was trimmed by 8 bases and V by 6 bases; bases with no gene match: 7. The CDR3 sequence: CASSTDRMDEQFF. The CDR3 nucleotides are TGTGCCAGCAGTACGGACAGGATGGATGAGCAGTTCTTC.

DNA of the CDR3: TGCGCCAGCAGCTTGCCGGGGATGAACACTGAAGCTTTCTTT. It encodes CASSLPGMNTEAFF. V and J are TRBV5-1 and TRBJ1-1; D gene ambiguous. The germline CDR1 and CDR2 sequences are SGHRS and YFSETQ. Trimming removed 1 base at V and 0 bases at J, with 7 bases between. This CDR3 region has 14 residues. Using reference TRBV5-1 and TRBJ1-1 for the parts outside the CDR3, the full variable domain is KAGVTQTPRYLIKTRGQQVTLSCSPISGHRSVSWYQQTPGQGLQFLFEYFSETQRNKGNFPGRFSGRQFSNSRSEMNVSTLELGDSALYLCASSLPGMNTEAFFGQGTRLTVV.

V and J are TRBV7-2 and TRBJ2-1; 9 bases are shared with TRBD2. The CDR3 is 15 amino acids. V gave up 4 bases and J gave up 8 bases; unmatched junction bases: 9. The germline V gene has CDR1 SGHTA and CDR2 FQGNSA. The CDR3 is CASSSGTSFWDEQFF. The DNA for the CDR3 is TGTGCCAGCAGCTCCGGGACTAGCTTTTGGGATGAGCAGTTCTTC.

The V and J genes are TRBV2 and TRBJ1-1; TRBD1 aligns across 11 bases. Trimming cost V 8 bases and J 3 bases; bases outside gene matches: 8. CDR1 and CDR2 (germline): SNHLY, FYNNEI. CDR3 size: 15 residues. The CDR3 sequence: CASSLGTGGYTEAFF. The CDR3 DNA follows: TGTGCCAGCTCGTTGGGGACAGGGGGTTACACTGAAGCTTTCTTT. The full variable domain, its missing parts supplied by reference TRBV2 and TRBJ1-1, is EPEVTQTPSHQVTQMGQEVILRCVPISNHLYFYWYRQILGQKVEFLVSFYNNEISEKSEIFDDQFSVERPDGSNFTLKIRSTKLEDSAMYFCASSLGTGGYTEAFFGQGTRLTVV.

The chain links TRBV21-1 to TRBJ1-4; the table calls TRBD1, which could not be checked here. TRBV21-1 is tagged as a pseudogene. The CDR3 totals 15 residues. As DNA, the CDR3 is TGTGCCAGCAGCAAAAGTCGGGGACAGAGTCCTGAGCTGTTTTTT. Its protein product is CASSKSRGQSPELFF.

The chain is built from TRBV5-1 and TRBJ2-3, with 16 nucleotides matching TRBD2. Germline values: CDR1 SGHRS, CDR2 YFSETQ. This CDR3 region has 19 residues. Trimming cost V 1 base and J 2 bases; bases outside gene matches: 7. Written as DNA, the CDR3 is TGCGCCAGCAGCTTGACGGGACTAGCGGGAGGGCCCCACACAGATACGCAGTATTTT. Protein sequence: CASSLTGLAGGPHTDTQYF. Combining the CDR3 with reference TRBV5-1 and TRBJ2-3 gives the whole variable domain KAGVTQTPRYLIKTRGQQVTLSCSPISGHRSVSWYQQTPGQGLQFLFEYFSETQRNKGNFPGRFSGRQFSNSRSEMNVSTLELGDSALYLCASSLTGLAGGPHTDTQYFGPGTRLTVL.

This clone was observed a handful of times. The chain employs TRBV9 and TRBJ2-1, with 9 bases fitting TRBD2. The CDR3 is made up of 16 amino acids. V trimming: 0 bases; J trimming: 7 bases; junction bases outside the gene matches: 8. Germline loops: CDR1 SGDLS, CDR2 YYNGEE. Written as DNA, the CDR3 is TGTGCCAGCAGCGTAGTGGTTGGACTAGCGTGGAATGAGCAGTTCTTC. Protein: CASSVVVGLAWNEQFF. Full variable domain (remainder filled in from reference TRBV9 and TRBJ2-1): DSGVTQTPKHLITATGQRVTLRCSPRSGDLSVYWYQQSLDQGLQFLIQYYNGEERAKGNILERFSAQQFPDLHSELNLSSLELGDSALYFCASSVVVGLAWNEQFFGPGTRLTVL.

J is TRBJ2-1 and V is TRBV5-1; D gene uncertain. The CDR3 length is 15 residues. Germline CDR1 SGHRS, CDR2 YFSETQ. The V end lost 4 bases, the J end lost 1 base, and 12 bases lay between the germline ends. The CDR3 nucleotides are TGCGCCAGCAGCCAGAACGGCGGTTCCTACAATGAGCAGTTCTTC. It is translated as CASSQNGGSYNEQFF.

This chain links TRBV24-1 with TRBJ2-1; D is undetermined. CDR1 KGHDR and CDR2 SFDVKD come from the germline V gene. Trimming took off 1 base at V and 7 bases at J, with 4 bases between the two ends. This CDR3 is 12 amino acids long. The CDR3 bases are TGTGCCACCAGTGATTTCGGGAATGAGCAGTTCTTC. Translation: CATSDFGNEQFF.

This rearrangement joins TRBV5-8 to TRBJ1-2, with D perhaps matching TRBD1 (5 bases). This CDR3 region has 14 residues. Germline V gene sequence: CDR1 SGHTS, CDR2 YDEGEE. The V gene lost 0 bases and the J gene lost 4 bases, with 10 bases spanning the gap. CDR3 sequence (DNA): TGTGCCAGCAGCTTGGGCGACAGAACCTATGGCTACACCTTC. It is translated as CASSLGDRTYGYTF.

V gene TRBV28 combines with J gene TRBJ2-7, with TRBD2 identical over 8 bases. This CDR3 is 15 amino acids long. Losses at the gene ends were 7 bases for V and 7 bases for J; bases not matched to a gene: 15. The germline V gene encodes CDR1 MDHEN and CDR2 SYDVKM. As DNA, the CDR3 is TGTGCCAGCACTGTTACGACGGGGGGGCGCTCGGAGCAGTACTTC. Encoded protein: CASTVTTGGRSEQYF.

The rearrangement joins TRBV19 to TRBJ2-7; possible D gene TRBD2, 6 bases. This CDR3 spans 14 amino acids. V lost 5 bases and J 1 base, leaving 12 bases between the germline ends. CDR1 LNHDA and CDR2 SQIVND come from the germline V gene (reference sequence). The CDR3, as DNA: TGTGCCAGTAGTTATGGGGGACTTTCCTACGAGCAGTACTTC. Protein: CASSYGGLSYEQYF.

The rearrangement joins TRBV27 to TRBJ2-1; 7 nucleotides agree with TRBD1. V was clipped by 2 bases and J by 6 bases; unmatched bases: 7. Germline V gives CDR1 MNHEY, CDR2 SMNVEV (reference sequence). This CDR3 comprises 15 residues. CDR3 sequence (DNA): TGTGCCAGCAGTTTAAGGGACAGACGGGCCAATGAGCAGTTCTTC. It specifies CASSLRDRRANEQFF.

V is TRBV18 and J is TRBJ2-7; 7 nucleotides agree with TRBD1. From germline, CDR1 is KGHSH and CDR2 LQKENI. With V trimmed by 6 bases and J by 6 bases, 14 bases remained unmatched. The CDR3 totals 15 residues. The CDR3 region has the DNA TGTGCCAGCTCCACAACACAGACAGGGCGTAGCGAGCAGTACTTC. It is translated as CASSTTQTGRSEQYF.

The chain employs TRBV3-1 (or the pseudogene TRBV3-2) and TRBJ1-1, with D maybe TRBD1 (6 bases). The CDR3 spans 15 residues. Trimming stripped 0 bases from V and 1 base from J, with 9 bases between. The germline V gene has CDR1 LGHDT and CDR2 YNNKEL (reference sequence). The CDR3 loop is CASSQDDRRNTEAFF. Written as DNA, the CDR3 is TGTGCCAGCAGCCAAGATGACAGGAGGAACACTGAAGCTTTCTTT.

This clone appeared a single time. The V gene is TRBV18, the J gene TRBJ1-1; D call uncertain. Germline CDR1 is KGHSH and CDR2 is LQKENI. The CDR3 is 13 residues long. V gave up 3 bases and J gave up 1 base, with 6 bases separating them. The CDR3 spells CASSPSQNTEAFF. CDR3 DNA sequence: TGTGCCAGCTCACCGTCCCAGAACACTGAAGCTTTCTTT.

The chain carries TRBV29-1 and TRBJ2-7, with 7 bases aligning to TRBD2. This CDR3 is 16 amino acids long. With V trimmed by 1 base and J by 2 bases, 11 bases remained unmatched. CDR1 and CDR2 (germline): SQVTM, ANQGSEA. The CDR3: CSVEGLAGQRPYEQYF. CDR3 nucleotide sequence: TGCAGCGTTGAAGGTTTAGCGGGCCAACGCCCCTACGAGCAGTACTTC.

This CDR3 is CASSFSPGREGGYTF. The DNA of the CDR3 is TGTGCCAGCAGCTTCTCACCAGGGAGGGAAGGGGGCTACACCTTC. The chain uses TRBV7-8 and TRBJ1-2; the D gene is possibly TRBD1 (5 bases). The V end lost 3 bases, the J end lost 8 bases, and 19 bases lay between the germline ends. Germline V gene lookup returns CDR1 SGHVS and CDR2 FQNEAQ. The CDR3 runs 15 residues.

CDR3 in amino acids: CASSLTSGEAFF. CDR3 in DNA: TGTGCCAGCAGCTTGACGTCGGGGGAAGCTTTCTTT. This chain joins TRBV7-2 and TRBJ1-1, with D unresolved. Germline CDR1 SGHTA, CDR2 FQGNSA. Between the trimmed V and J ends, which lost 3 bases and 8 bases, there was a span of 10 bases. The CDR3 consists of 12 residues.

The chain links TRBV6-2 or TRBV6-3 to TRBJ2-5; 7 bases agree with TRBD1. Germline lookup yields CDR1 MNHEY and CDR2 SVGEGT. The CDR3 extends over 15 amino acids. Germline trimming cut 1 base from V and 4 bases from J; bases unmatched to any gene: 6. The DNA of the CDR3 is TGTGCCAGCAGTTACTACGGGACAGATGGAGAGACCCAGTACTTC. As protein: CASSYYGTDGETQYF.

The V gene is TRBV30, the J gene TRBJ1-1; D uncertain. The CDR3 is 10 amino acids. Per germline, CDR1 GTSNPN and CDR2 SVGIG (reference sequence). V lost 4 bases and J 8 bases, leaving 8 bases between the germline ends. The CDR3 spells CAWIRGEAFF. The CDR3 bases are TGTGCCTGGATTCGGGGAGAAGCTTTCTTT.

This clone occurred a few times. The chain carries TRBV19 and TRBJ1-1, with D unresolved. The CDR3 runs 10 residues. Germline V gene data show CDR1 as LNHDA and CDR2 as SQIVND (reference sequence). Trimming shortened V by 4 bases and J by 8 bases, and 5 bases separated the two germline ends. The CDR3 loop reads CASSSGEAFF. The CDR3, as DNA: TGTGCCAGTAGTAGCGGGGAAGCTTTCTTT.

The chain combines TRBV7-6 with TRBJ1-1, with a tentative D call TRBD1 (6 bases). Looked up from germline, CDR1 is SGHVS and CDR2 is FNYEAQ. With 0 bases removed from V and 1 base from J, the gap between germline ends came to 15 bases. CDR3 length: 17 amino acids. In nucleotides, the CDR3 is TGTGCCAGCAGCTTAGCTGTTACAGGGTTGCGGAACACTGAAGCTTTCTTT. Protein product: CASSLAVTGLRNTEAFF.

This chain joins TRBV7-9 and TRBJ1-2; 7 bases match TRBD1. In germline, CDR1 is SEHNR, CDR2 FQNEAQ (reference sequence). The V segment lost 2 bases and the J segment 4 bases; nucleotides outside the gene matches: 19. The CDR3 runs to 19 residues. The CDR3 DNA reads as TGTGCCAGCAGCTTAAAGTGGCAAAGGGGGCGGGGAACGTCCTATGGCTACACCTTC. Translation gives CASSLKWQRGRGTSYGYTF.

V and J are TRBV5-1 and TRBJ2-1, with 12 positions matching TRBD2. Germline V lookup: CDR1 SGHRS, CDR2 YFSETQ. This CDR3 has 15 residues. The V segment lost 0 bases and the J segment 11 bases; nucleotides outside the gene matches: 6. The CDR3 here is CASSLASGGANKQFF. CDR3 in DNA: TGCGCCAGCAGCTTGGCTAGCGGGGGGGCTAATAAGCAGTTCTTC.

The chain combines TRBV29-1 with TRBJ1-2, with no clear D. The CDR3 loop spans 13 amino acids. Germline V lookup: CDR1 SQVTM, CDR2 ANQGSEA. V dropped 4 bases and J dropped 4 bases, with 13 bases sitting between them. The DNA for the CDR3 is TGCAGCGTTGGTGGGAGCGCCAGCTATGGCTACACCTTC. It encodes CSVGGSASYGYTF.

The gene calls are TRBV19 and TRBJ2-1; D possibly corresponds to TRBD2 (6 bases). The CDR3 totals 15 residues. Trimming shortened V by 4 bases and J by 3 bases, and 13 bases separated the two germline ends. Germline V CDR1 and CDR2: LNHDA, SQIVND (reference sequence). This CDR3 is CASSTSGGNYNEQFF. In DNA, the CDR3 is TGTGCCAGTAGTACATCCGGGGGAAACTACAATGAGCAGTTCTTC.

This clone was detected only once. This chain links TRBV6-5 with TRBJ1-1; TRBD1 is a possible D gene (6 bases). V gave up 5 bases and J gave up 3 bases, with 13 bases separating them. Per the germline V gene, CDR1 is MNHEY and CDR2 is SVGAGI. CDR3 length: 14 residues. The CDR3 loop is CASSQGHPYTEAFF. The CDR3 nucleotides read TGTGCCAGCAGTCAGGGACACCCCTACACTGAAGCTTTCTTT.